The present entry profiles one T cell receptor beta chain with its context. As yet, its antigen is unknown. The PCR employed 60 Vbeta primers together with 13 Jbeta primers. Per the original methods: An analysis performed later counted 60 million to 90 million unique TCR beta chains (roughly 11 million of them shared). TCRdb's copy holds only in-frame clones and misses some; the assay was immunoSEQ multiplex PCR. V, J and clone size reflect that table, while D and trimming were determined from the DNA. The table shows some 120,000 clones, with 65% to 80% occurring only once. The record originates from a study of cytomegalovirus exposure and HLA in healthy donors. About the research overall: The early release's HLA-typed donors yielded 65 million to 85 million unique TCRs.

Points from the study as a whole: A later analysis found TCR association rates differed by HLA locus, highest for DRB1 and lowest for HLA-C.

Germline V gives CDR1 SGHTA, CDR2 FQGNSA. Germline trimming cut 5 bases from V and 6 bases from J; bases unmatched to any gene: 5. This CDR3 spans 14 amino acids. The TCR comes from a human donor in good health. The chain employs TRBV7-2 and TRBJ2-3; the match to TRBD1 covers 10 bases. What was sequenced was PBMCs. The CDR3 nucleotides are TGTGCCAGCAGCCCGGACAGGGGGTCGGATACGCAGTATTTT. Translated, it gives CASSPDRGSDTQYF.